This paragraph covers one TCR beta chain sequence. TCRdb processed the PCR reads anew with MiXCR; each CDR3 protein has one entry. In the table there are more than 1,500 distinct CDR3 sequences, more than 40% of which are singletons. This entry is derived from a study of immune characterization of retroperitoneal liposarcoma. This sequence was found in a female donor with retroperitoneal liposarcoma. The specimen sequenced was tumor tissue.

The CDR3 region is CASRLAESSYNEQFF. In DNA form, the CDR3 reads TGTGCCAGCCGACTAGCGGAAAGCTCCTACAATGAGCAGTTCTTC. This sequence joins TRBV6-5 and TRBJ2-1; 9 positions match TRBD2. Germline CDR1 reads MNHEY; CDR2 reads SVGAGI. Losses at the gene ends were 8 bases for V and 0 bases for J; bases not matched to a gene: 5. This CDR3 is 15 amino acids long.